The rows below give T cell receptor beta chains drawn from one sample of a study of identical twins. A single record per CDR3 protein comes from TCRdb applying MiXCR to the 5' RACE reads. Of around 280,000 distinct CDR3 sequences in the sample, about 8.9% were seen once. These data are also associated with another study on yellow fever vaccine responses in identical twins.

The sequencing input was memory (CD45RO+) T cells sorted from blood. Receptors originate from a young woman in good health. Each CDR3 is given with its conserved first and last residue. The D gene is left open where the match is weak. Expanded clones get a size class; other rows say once, few or many, or leave the size out.

v_call: TRBV3-1
j_call: TRBJ1-1
d_call: TRBD1
clone_size: many
cdr3_nt: TGTGCCAGCAGCCAAGCCCAGGGGGGGAGCACTGAAGCTTTCTTT
cdr3_aa: CASSQAQGGSTEAFF

v_call: TRBV11-2
j_call: TRBJ1-2
d_call: -
clone_size: few
cdr3_nt: TGTGCCAGCAGCTTAGGGGGCTACTATGGCTACACCTTC
cdr3_aa: CASSLGGYYGYTF

v_call: TRBV29-1
j_call: TRBJ2-5
d_call: -
clone_size: -
cdr3_nt: TGCAGCGTTCAACGGACAGTCCAAGAGACCCAGTACTTC
cdr3_aa: CSVQRTVQETQYF

v_call: TRBV20-1
j_call: TRBJ2-5
d_call: -
clone_size: -
cdr3_nt: TGCAGTGCTAGAGATACGTACCAAGAGACCCAGTACTTC
cdr3_aa: CSARDTYQETQYF

v_call: TRBV12-3/TRBV12-4
j_call: TRBJ2-5
d_call: -
clone_size: many
cdr3_nt: TGTGCCAGCAGCTTAAGGCCAGGGGTCGAGACCCAGTACTTC
cdr3_aa: CASSLRPGVETQYF

v_call: TRBV2
j_call: TRBJ2-1
d_call: TRBD2
clone_size: few
cdr3_nt: TGTGCCAGCTGTAGATCCGGAGTAGCGGGAAAAAGCTCCTACAATGAGCAGTTCTTC
cdr3_aa: CASCRSGVAGKSSYNEQFF

v_call: TRBV5-1
j_call: TRBJ2-2
d_call: -
clone_size: many
cdr3_nt: TGCGCCAGCAGCTTGGGTCGTGTCACCGGGGAGCTGTTTTTT
cdr3_aa: CASSLGRVTGELFF

v_call: TRBV5-1
j_call: TRBJ2-3
d_call: TRBD2
clone_size: few
cdr3_nt: TGCGCCAGCAGCTTGGTTGGGACTAGCGGAGGCACAGATACGCAGTATTTT
cdr3_aa: CASSLVGTSGGTDTQYF

v_call: TRBV7-2
j_call: TRBJ2-1
d_call: -
clone_size: many
cdr3_nt: TGTGCCAGCAGCTTAATGGCTAGTTGGGGTGGTATTGGTCATGAGCAGTTCTTC
cdr3_aa: CASSLMASWGGIGHEQFF

v_call: TRBV12-3/TRBV12-4
j_call: TRBJ2-1
d_call: TRBD1
clone_size: many
cdr3_nt: TGTGCCAGCAGGGGGACAGGGGTGATGCATGAGCAGTTCTTC
cdr3_aa: CASRGTGVMHEQFF

v_call: TRBV27
j_call: TRBJ2-1
d_call: -
clone_size: many
cdr3_nt: TGTGCCAGCACCCCCGACAGACGAACCGACGAAGGGCCCTACAATGAGCAGTTCTTC
cdr3_aa: CASTPDRRTDEGPYNEQFF

v_call: TRBV3-1
j_call: TRBJ2-5
d_call: TRBD2
clone_size: -
cdr3_nt: TGTGCCAGCAGCCGAGACGGGACTAGGGGGTCGGAGACCCAGTACTTC
cdr3_aa: CASSRDGTRGSETQYF

v_call: TRBV5-6
j_call: TRBJ2-5
d_call: -
clone_size: few
cdr3_nt: TGTGCCAGCAGCCGAGCTGGGGGTAGGATCCAAGAGACCCAGTACTTC
cdr3_aa: CASSRAGGRIQETQYF

v_call: TRBV7-9
j_call: TRBJ2-1
d_call: -
clone_size: -
cdr3_nt: TGTGCCAGCAGCTTAGAAGGGTTCCCCTACAATGAGCAGTTCTTC
cdr3_aa: CASSLEGFPYNEQFF

v_call: TRBV14
j_call: TRBJ2-1
d_call: -
clone_size: -
cdr3_nt: TGTGCCAGCAGCCAAGTGGGGCTATCGGCCTACAATGAGCAGTTCTTC
cdr3_aa: CASSQVGLSAYNEQFF

v_call: TRBV5-1
j_call: TRBJ1-1
d_call: TRBD1
clone_size: few
cdr3_nt: TGCGCCAGCAGCAGGACAGGGGTCACTGAAGCTTTCTTT
cdr3_aa: CASSRTGVTEAFF

v_call: TRBV20-1
j_call: TRBJ1-6
d_call: -
clone_size: -
cdr3_nt: TGCAGTGCTAGACTTGGGACATACCTAACACCCCTCCACTTT
cdr3_aa: CSARLGTYLTPLHF

v_call: TRBV6-1
j_call: TRBJ1-1
d_call: -
clone_size: few
cdr3_nt: TGTGCCAGCAGCCCGTGGGGGACGAACACTGAAGCTTTCTTT
cdr3_aa: CASSPWGTNTEAFF

v_call: TRBV20-1
j_call: TRBJ2-1
d_call: -
clone_size: few
cdr3_nt: TGCAGTGCTAGAGTTCCAGGGATTTCCTACAATGAGCAGTTCTTC
cdr3_aa: CSARVPGISYNEQFF

v_call: TRBV21-1
j_call: TRBJ2-7
d_call: -
clone_size: -
cdr3_nt: TGTGCCAGCAGCAGACTACTAGCGGCCTCTACTCTGAGCTCCTACGAGCAGTACTTC
cdr3_aa: CASSRLLAASTLSSYEQYF

v_call: TRBV5-1
j_call: TRBJ2-2
d_call: -
clone_size: many
cdr3_nt: TGCGCCAGCGAGACGCGCGCAGGGTCTGCCGGGGAGCTGTTTTTT
cdr3_aa: CASETRAGSAGELFF

v_call: TRBV2
j_call: TRBJ2-7
d_call: TRBD2
clone_size: few
cdr3_nt: TGTGCCAGCAGTGTCTGGCGGGAGAACGAGCAGTACTTC
cdr3_aa: CASSVWRENEQYF

v_call: TRBV25-1
j_call: TRBJ1-4
d_call: -
clone_size: many
cdr3_nt: TGTGCCAGCAGTGAAGGGGGCGCAGGGGAAAAACTGTTTTTT
cdr3_aa: CASSEGGAGEKLFF

v_call: TRBV9
j_call: TRBJ1-2
d_call: -
clone_size: many
cdr3_nt: TGTGCCAGCAGCGGGGGGACTGGACGGGGTGGCTACACCTTC
cdr3_aa: CASSGGTGRGGYTF

v_call: TRBV2
j_call: TRBJ2-7
d_call: -
clone_size: -
cdr3_nt: TGTGCCAGCAGTTTGGGAGCGGAAACAGGCTACGAGCAGTACTTC
cdr3_aa: CASSLGAETGYEQYF

v_call: TRBV4-1
j_call: TRBJ1-5
d_call: -
clone_size: few
cdr3_nt: TGCGCCAGCAGCCAATCAGGGGTCAATCAGCCCCAGCATTTT
cdr3_aa: CASSQSGVNQPQHF

v_call: TRBV5-1
j_call: TRBJ1-3
d_call: -
clone_size: -
cdr3_nt: TGCGCCAGCAGCCGTACCGGGGGGCGAGAAGGAAACACCATATATTTT
cdr3_aa: CASSRTGGREGNTIYF

v_call: TRBV6-1
j_call: TRBJ2-3
d_call: TRBD2
clone_size: many
cdr3_nt: TGTGCCAGCATGTCTGGGGGGGACACAGATACGCAGTATTTT
cdr3_aa: CASMSGGDTDTQYF

v_call: TRBV5-1
j_call: TRBJ2-7
d_call: -
clone_size: many
cdr3_nt: TGCGCCAGCAGCTTGGACCTGTGGAGGGAGCAGTACTTC
cdr3_aa: CASSLDLWREQYF

v_call: TRBV20-1
j_call: TRBJ2-3
d_call: -
clone_size: many
cdr3_nt: TGCAGTGCCCGGGGAGAGAAGACGCAGTATTTT
cdr3_aa: CSARGEKTQYF

v_call: TRBV5-1
j_call: TRBJ1-6
d_call: -
clone_size: many
cdr3_nt: TGCGCCAGCAGCCCCGAAATTCGATCACCCCTCCACTTT
cdr3_aa: CASSPEIRSPLHF

v_call: TRBV25-1
j_call: TRBJ1-1
d_call: -
clone_size: many
cdr3_nt: TGTGCCAGCAGTGAGGACAAACGCACTGAAGCTTTCTTT
cdr3_aa: CASSEDKRTEAFF

v_call: TRBV2
j_call: TRBJ2-3
d_call: TRBD2
clone_size: -
cdr3_nt: TGTGCCAGTCAGCGGGAGGGGGGCACAGATACGCAGTATTTT
cdr3_aa: CASQREGGTDTQYF

v_call: TRBV20-1
j_call: TRBJ2-1
d_call: TRBD2
clone_size: many
cdr3_nt: TGCAGTGCTAGATCCAGCGGGAGCCTGAATGAGCAGTTCTTC
cdr3_aa: CSARSSGSLNEQFF

v_call: TRBV6-5
j_call: TRBJ2-1
d_call: -
clone_size: -
cdr3_nt: TGTGCCAGCAGTTACTCGAGGAGGCCCAGACCTGGGGAGCAGTTCTTC
cdr3_aa: CASSYSRRPRPGEQFF